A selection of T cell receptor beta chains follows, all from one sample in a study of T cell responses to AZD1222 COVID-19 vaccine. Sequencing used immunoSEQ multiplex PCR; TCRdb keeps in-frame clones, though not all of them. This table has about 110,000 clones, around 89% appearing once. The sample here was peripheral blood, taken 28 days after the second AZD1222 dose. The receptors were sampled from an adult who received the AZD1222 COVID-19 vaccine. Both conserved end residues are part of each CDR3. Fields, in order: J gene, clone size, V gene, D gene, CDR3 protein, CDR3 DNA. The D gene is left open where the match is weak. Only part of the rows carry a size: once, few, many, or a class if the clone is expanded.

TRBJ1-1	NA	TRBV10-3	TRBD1	CAISDPGQANTEAFF	TGTGCCATCAGTGATCCGGGACAGGCGAACACTGAAGCTTTCTTT
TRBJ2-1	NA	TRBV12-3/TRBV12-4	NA	CASSSSRVNEQFF	TGTGCCAGCAGTTCCTCCAGGGTAAATGAGCAGTTCTTC
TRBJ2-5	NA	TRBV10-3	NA	CAISRTTREETQYF	TGTGCCATCAGTAGGACAACCCGAGAGGAGACCCAGTACTTC
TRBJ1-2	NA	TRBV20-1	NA	CSAISNYGYTF	TGCAGTGCAATATCTAACTATGGCTACACCTTC
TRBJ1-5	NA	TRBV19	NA	CASTDEGVSQPQHF	TGTGCCAGCACAGACGAGGGGGTTAGTCAGCCCCAGCATTTT
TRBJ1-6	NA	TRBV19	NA	CASADMYNSPLHF	TGTGCCAGTGCAGACATGTATAATTCACCCCTCCACTTT
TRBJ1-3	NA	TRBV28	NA	CASIDSGNTIYF	TGTGCCAGCATAGACTCTGGAAACACCATATATTTT
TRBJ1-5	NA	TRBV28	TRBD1	CASSIGTGHQPQHF	TGTGCCAGCAGCATCGGGACAGGGCATCAGCCCCAGCATTTT
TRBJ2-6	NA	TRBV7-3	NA	CASSLGHSGANVLTF	TGTGCCAGCAGCTTAGGACATTCTGGGGCCAACGTCCTGACTTTC
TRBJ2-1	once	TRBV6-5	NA	CASISPQGVYFF	TGTGCCAGCATATCCCCTCAGGGTGTGTACTTCTTC
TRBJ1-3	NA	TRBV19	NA	CASSIVSGNGNTIYF	TGTGCCAGTAGTATAGTTTCAGGGAACGGAAACACCATATATTTT
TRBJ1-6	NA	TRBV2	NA	CASKEEGGAKNSPLHF	TGTGCCAGCAAGGAAGAGGGGGGGGCGAAGAATTCACCCCTCCACTTT
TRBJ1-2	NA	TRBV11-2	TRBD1	CASSFTGVDGGYTF	TGTGCCAGCAGCTTTACAGGGGTCGACGGTGGCTACACCTTC
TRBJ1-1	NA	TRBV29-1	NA	CSALDSKDTEAFF	TGCAGCGCCTTAGACAGCAAGGACACTGAAGCTTTCTTT